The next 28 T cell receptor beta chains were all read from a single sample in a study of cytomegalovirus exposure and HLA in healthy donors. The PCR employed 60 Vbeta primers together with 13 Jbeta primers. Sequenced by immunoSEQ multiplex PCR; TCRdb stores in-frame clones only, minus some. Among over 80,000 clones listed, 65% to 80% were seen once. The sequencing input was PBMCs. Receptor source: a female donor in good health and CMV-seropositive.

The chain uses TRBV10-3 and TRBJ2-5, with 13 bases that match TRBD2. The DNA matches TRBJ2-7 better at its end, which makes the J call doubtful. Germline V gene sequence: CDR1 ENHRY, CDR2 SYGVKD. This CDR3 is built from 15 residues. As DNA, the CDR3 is TGTGCCATCAGTGAGACTAGCGGGAGGGCCTACGAGCAGTACTTC. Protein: CAISETSGRAYEQYF.

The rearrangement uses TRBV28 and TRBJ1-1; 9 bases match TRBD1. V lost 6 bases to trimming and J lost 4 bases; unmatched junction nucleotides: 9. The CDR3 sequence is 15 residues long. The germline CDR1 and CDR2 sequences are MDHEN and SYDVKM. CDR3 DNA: TGTGCCAGCAGGATTCCGGGACAGGGTATCACTGAAGCTTTCTTT. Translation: CASRIPGQGITEAFF.

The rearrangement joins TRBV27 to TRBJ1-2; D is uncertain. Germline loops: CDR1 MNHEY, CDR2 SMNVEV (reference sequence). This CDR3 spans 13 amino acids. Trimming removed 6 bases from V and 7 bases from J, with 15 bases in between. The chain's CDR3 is CASSRGLFFGYTF. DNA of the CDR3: TGTGCCAGCAGCCGAGGTCTTTTCTTTGGCTACACCTTC.

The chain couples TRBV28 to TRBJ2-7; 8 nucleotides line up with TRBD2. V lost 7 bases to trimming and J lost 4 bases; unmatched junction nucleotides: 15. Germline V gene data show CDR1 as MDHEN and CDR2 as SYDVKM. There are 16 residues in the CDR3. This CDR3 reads CASTGRGTEGSYEQYF. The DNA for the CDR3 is TGTGCCAGCACCGGGAGGGGAACAGAAGGAAGTTACGAGCAGTACTTC. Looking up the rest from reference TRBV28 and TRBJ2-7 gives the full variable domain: DVKVTQSSRYLVKRTGEKVFLECVQDMDHENMFWYRQDPGLGLRLIYFSYDVKMKEKGDIPEGYSVSREKKERFSLILESASTNQTSMYLCASTGRGTEGSYEQYFGPGTRLTVT.

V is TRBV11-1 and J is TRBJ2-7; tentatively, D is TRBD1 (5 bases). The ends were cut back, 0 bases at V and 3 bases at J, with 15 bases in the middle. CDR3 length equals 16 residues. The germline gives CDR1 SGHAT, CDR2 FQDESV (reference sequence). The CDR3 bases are TGTGCCAGCAGCTTAGCAGGCTTTACAGGTCTCTACGAGCAGTACTTC. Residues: CASSLAGFTGLYEQYF.

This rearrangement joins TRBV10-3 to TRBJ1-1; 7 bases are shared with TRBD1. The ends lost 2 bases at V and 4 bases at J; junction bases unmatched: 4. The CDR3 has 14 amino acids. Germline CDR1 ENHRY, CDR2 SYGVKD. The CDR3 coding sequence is TGTGCCATCAGTGAGGGGGCAGGGGGCACTGAAGCTTTCTTT. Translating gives CAISEGAGGTEAFF.

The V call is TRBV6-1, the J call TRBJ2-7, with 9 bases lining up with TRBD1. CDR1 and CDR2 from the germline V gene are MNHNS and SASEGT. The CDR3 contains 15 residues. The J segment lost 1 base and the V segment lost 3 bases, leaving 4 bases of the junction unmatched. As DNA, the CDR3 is TGTGCCAGCAGTGATAGTGGGACAGGGTCCTACGAGCAGTACTTC. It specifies CASSDSGTGSYEQYF.

The CDR3 loop reads CASSLGGLSYEQYF. In DNA form, the CDR3 reads TGTGCCAGCAGCTTAGGCGGACTTTCCTACGAGCAGTACTTC. The chain joins TRBV7-6 to TRBJ2-7; TRBD2 might be the D (5 bases). Looked up from germline, CDR1 is SGHVS and CDR2 is FNYEAQ. V was shortened by 1 base and J by 1 base, with 8 bases between the two germline ends. The CDR3 consists of 14 residues.

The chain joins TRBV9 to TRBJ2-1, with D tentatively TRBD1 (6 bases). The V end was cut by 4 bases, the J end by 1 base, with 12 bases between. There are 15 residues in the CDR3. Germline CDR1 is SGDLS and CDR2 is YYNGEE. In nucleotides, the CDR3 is TGTGCCAGCAGCTTACAGGGCCCGTCCTACAATGAGCAGTTCTTC. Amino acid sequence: CASSLQGPSYNEQFF.

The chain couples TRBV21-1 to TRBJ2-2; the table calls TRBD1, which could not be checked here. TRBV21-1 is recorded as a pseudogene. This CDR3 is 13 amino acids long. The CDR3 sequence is CASSKIQAGELFF. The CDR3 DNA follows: TGTGCCAGCAGCAAAATCCAGGCCGGGGAGCTGTTTTTT.

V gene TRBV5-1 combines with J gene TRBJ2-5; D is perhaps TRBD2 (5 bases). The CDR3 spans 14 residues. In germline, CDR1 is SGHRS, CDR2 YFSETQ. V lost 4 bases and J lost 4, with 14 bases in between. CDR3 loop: CASSVRTRRETQYF. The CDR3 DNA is TGCGCCAGCAGCGTACGGACTCGGAGAGAGACCCAGTACTTC.

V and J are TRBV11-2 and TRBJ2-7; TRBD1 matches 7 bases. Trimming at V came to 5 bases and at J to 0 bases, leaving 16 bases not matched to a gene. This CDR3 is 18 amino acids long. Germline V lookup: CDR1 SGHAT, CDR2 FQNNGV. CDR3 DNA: TGTGCCAGCAGCCCCCGGGGTCCCGGACAGGAAATCTCCTACGAGCAGTACTTC. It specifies CASSPRGPGQEISYEQYF.

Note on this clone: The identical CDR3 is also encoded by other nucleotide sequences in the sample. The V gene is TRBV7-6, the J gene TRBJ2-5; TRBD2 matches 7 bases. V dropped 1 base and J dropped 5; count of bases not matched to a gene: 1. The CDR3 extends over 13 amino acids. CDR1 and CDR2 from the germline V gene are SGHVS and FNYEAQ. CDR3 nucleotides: TGTGCCAGCAGCTTAGGGGGAGGGGAGACCCAGTACTTC. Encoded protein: CASSLGGGETQYF.

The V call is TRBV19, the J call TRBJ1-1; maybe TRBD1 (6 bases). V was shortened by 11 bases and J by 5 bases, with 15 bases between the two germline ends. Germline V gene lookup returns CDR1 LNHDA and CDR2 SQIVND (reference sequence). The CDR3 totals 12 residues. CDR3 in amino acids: CASTGIRTEAFF. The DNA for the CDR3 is TGTGCCTCCACAGGGATTAGGACTGAAGCTTTCTTT.

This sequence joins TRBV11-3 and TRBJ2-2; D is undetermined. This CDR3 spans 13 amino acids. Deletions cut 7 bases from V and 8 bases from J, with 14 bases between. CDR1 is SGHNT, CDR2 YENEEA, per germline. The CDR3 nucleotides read TGTGCCAGCACGGCTACAGTACCGGGGGAGCTGTTTTTT. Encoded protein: CASTATVPGELFF.

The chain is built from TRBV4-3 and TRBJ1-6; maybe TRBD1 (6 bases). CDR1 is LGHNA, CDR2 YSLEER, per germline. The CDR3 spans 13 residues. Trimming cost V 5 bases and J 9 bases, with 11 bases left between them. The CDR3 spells CASSENRVSPLHF. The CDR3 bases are TGCGCCAGCAGCGAAAACAGGGTTTCACCCCTCCACTTT.

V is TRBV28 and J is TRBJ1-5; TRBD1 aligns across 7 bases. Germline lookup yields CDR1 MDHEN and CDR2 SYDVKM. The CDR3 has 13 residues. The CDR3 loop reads CVAKRQGIQPQHF. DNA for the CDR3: TGTGTCGCCAAAAGACAGGGCATTCAGCCCCAGCATTTT.

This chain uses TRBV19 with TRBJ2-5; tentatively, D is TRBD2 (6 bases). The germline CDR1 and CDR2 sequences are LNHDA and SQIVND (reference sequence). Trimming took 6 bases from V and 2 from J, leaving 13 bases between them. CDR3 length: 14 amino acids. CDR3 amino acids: CASRISAGQETQYF. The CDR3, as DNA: TGTGCCAGTAGAATCTCTGCGGGACAAGAGACCCAGTACTTC.

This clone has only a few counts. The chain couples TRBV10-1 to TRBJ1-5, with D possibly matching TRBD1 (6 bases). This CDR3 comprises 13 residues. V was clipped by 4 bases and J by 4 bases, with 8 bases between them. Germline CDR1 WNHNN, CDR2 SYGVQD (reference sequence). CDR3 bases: TGCGCCAGCAGTGGGCAGGGGAATCAGCCCCAGCATTTT. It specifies CASSGQGNQPQHF.

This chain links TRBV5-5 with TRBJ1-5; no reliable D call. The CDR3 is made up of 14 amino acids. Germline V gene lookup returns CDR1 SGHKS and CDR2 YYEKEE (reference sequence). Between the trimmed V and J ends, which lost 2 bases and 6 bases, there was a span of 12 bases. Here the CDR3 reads CASSFSTSGQPQHF. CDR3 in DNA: TGTGCCAGCAGCTTTAGTACCTCAGGTCAGCCCCAGCATTTT. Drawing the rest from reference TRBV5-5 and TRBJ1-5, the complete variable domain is DAGVTQSPTHLIKTRGQQVTLRCSPISGHKSVSWYQQVLGQGPQFIFQYYEKEERGRGNFPDRFSARQFPNYSSELNVNALLLGDSALYLCASSFSTSGQPQHFGDGTRLSIL.

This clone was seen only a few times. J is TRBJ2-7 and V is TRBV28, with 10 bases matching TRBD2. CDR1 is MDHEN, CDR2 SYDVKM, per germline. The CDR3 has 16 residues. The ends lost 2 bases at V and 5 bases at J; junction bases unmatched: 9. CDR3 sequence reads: CASSLVIAGGYDEQYF. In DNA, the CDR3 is TGTGCCAGCAGTTTAGTTATAGCGGGAGGTTACGACGAGCAGTACTTC.

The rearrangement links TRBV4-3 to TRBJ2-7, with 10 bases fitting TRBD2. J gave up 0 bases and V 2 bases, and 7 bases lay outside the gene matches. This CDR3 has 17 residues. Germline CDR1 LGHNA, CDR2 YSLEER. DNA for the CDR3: TGCGCCAGCAGCCAAACGATAGCTAGCGGGAGCTCCTACGAGCAGTACTTC. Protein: CASSQTIASGSSYEQYF.

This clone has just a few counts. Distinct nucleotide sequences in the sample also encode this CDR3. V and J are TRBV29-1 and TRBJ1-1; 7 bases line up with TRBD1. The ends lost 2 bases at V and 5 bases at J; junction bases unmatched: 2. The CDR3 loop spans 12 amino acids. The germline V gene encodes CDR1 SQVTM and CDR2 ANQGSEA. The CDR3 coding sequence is TGCAGCGTTGAACAGGGGGGAACTGAAGCTTTCTTT. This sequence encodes CSVEQGGTEAFF.

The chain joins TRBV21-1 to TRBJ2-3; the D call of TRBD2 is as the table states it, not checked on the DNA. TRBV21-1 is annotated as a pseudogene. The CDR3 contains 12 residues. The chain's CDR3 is CARGRGTDTQYF. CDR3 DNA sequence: TGTGCCAGGGGGAGGGGGACAGATACGCAGTATTTT.

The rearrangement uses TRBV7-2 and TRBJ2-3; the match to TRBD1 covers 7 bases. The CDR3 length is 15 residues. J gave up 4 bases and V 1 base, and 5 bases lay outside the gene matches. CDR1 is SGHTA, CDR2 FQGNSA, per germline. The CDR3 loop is CASSLGRGKADTQYF. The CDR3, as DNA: TGTGCCAGCAGCTTAGGCAGGGGGAAGGCAGATACGCAGTATTTT.

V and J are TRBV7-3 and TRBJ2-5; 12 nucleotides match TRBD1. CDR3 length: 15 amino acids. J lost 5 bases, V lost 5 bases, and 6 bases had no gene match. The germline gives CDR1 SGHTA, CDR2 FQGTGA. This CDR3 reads CASSIGTGGGETQYF. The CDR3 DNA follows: TGTGCCAGCAGCATCGGGACAGGGGGCGGGGAGACCCAGTACTTC.

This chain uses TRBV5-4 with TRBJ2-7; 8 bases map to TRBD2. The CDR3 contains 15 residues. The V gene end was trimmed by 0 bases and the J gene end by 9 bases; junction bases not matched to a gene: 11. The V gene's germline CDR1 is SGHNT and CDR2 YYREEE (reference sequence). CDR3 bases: TGTGCCAGCAGCTTGGCCGCGCGGGGGGCCCCCCGGCAGTACTTC. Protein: CASSLAARGAPRQYF.

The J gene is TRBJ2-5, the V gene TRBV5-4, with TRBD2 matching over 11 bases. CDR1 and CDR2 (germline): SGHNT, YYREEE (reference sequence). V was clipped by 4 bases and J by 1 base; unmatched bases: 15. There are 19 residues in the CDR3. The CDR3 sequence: CASSRGPPGTSGVQETQYF. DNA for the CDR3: TGTGCCAGCAGCCGAGGTCCCCCCGGGACTAGCGGAGTCCAAGAGACCCAGTACTTC.